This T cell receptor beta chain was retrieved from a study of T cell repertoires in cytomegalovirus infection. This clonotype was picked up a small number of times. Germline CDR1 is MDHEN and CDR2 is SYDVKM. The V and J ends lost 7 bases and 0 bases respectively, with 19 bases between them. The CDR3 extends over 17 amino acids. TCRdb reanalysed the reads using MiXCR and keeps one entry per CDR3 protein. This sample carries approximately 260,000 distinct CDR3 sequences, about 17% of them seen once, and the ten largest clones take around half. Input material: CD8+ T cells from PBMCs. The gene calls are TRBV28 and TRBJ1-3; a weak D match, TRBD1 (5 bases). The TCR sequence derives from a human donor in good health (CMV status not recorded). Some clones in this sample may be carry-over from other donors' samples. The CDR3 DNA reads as TGTGCCAGCACCAAGACGGGACGGCCTCACTCTGGAAACACCATATATTTT. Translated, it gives CASTKTGRPHSGNTIYF.